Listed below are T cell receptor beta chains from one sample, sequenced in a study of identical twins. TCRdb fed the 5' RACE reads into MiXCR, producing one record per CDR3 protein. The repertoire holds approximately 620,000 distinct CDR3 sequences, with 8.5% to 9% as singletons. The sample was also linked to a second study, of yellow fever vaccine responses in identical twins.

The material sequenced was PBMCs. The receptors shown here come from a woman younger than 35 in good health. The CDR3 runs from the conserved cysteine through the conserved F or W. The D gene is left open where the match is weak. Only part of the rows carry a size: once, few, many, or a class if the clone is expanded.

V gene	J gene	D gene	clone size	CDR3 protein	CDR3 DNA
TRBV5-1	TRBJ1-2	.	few	CASSGNDLANYGYTF	TGCGCCAGCAGCGGCAACGACCTAGCTAACTATGGCTACACCTTC
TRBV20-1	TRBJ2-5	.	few	CSAGALPRETQYF	TGCAGTGCTGGGGCGCTCCCCAGAGAGACCCAGTACTTC
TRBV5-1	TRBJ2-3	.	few	CASSSGQTDTQYF	TGCGCCAGCAGCTCTGGACAGACAGATACGCAGTATTTT
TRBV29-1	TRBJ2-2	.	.	CSVEDLKGELFF	TGCAGCGTGGAGGACTTGAAAGGGGAGCTGTTTTTT
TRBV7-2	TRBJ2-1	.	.	CASSLSRGVGSYNEQFF	TGTGCCAGCAGCTTAAGCCGCGGAGTTGGCTCCTACAATGAGCAGTTCTTC
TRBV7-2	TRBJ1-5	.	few	CASSLEAHQPQHF	TGTGCCAGCAGCTTAGAGGCCCATCAGCCCCAGCATTTT
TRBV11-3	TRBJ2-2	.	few	CASSLDPGGELFF	TGTGCCAGCAGCTTAGATCCCGGGGGGGAGCTGTTTTTT
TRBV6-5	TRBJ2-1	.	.	CASSYSVSSGSFF	TGTGCCAGCAGTTACTCGGTATCCAGCGGGTCGTTCTTC
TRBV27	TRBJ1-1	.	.	CASSVSGEAYF	TGTGCCAGCAGCGTTTCGGGTGAAGCTTACTTT
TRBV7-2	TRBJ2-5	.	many	CASSLRRARETQYF	TGTGCCAGCAGCTTGAGAAGGGCTAGGGAGACCCAGTACTTC
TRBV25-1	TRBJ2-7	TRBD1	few	CASSPDRAGSYEQYF	TGTGCCAGCAGCCCGGACAGGGCCGGCTCCTACGAGCAGTACTTC
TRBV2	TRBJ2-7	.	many	CASSEGGEQYF	TGTGCCAGCAGCGAAGGAGGAGAGCAGTACTTC
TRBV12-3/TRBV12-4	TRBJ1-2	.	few	CASSLAGQGGGYTF	TGTGCCAGCAGTTTAGCAGGTCAAGGGGGGGGCTACACCTTC
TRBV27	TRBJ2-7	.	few	CASSVRRWSSYEQYF	TGTGCCAGCAGTGTCCGGCGTTGGAGCTCCTACGAGCAGTACTTC
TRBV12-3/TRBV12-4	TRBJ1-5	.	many	CASSQQTGNQPQHF	TGTGCCAGCAGTCAACAGACAGGTAATCAGCCCCAGCATTTT
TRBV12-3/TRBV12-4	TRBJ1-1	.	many	CASRLGRGTEAFF	TGTGCCAGCAGACTAGGAAGGGGGACTGAAGCTTTCTTT
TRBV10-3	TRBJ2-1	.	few	CAISVNRVYEQFF	TGTGCCATCAGTGTGAACAGGGTATACGAGCAGTTCTTC